The clone carrying this T cell receptor (beta chain) was detected only a few times. Trimming stripped 4 bases from V and 9 bases from J, with 10 bases between. The CDR3 consists of 12 residues. Germline V gene sequence: CDR1 MGHDK, CDR2 SYGVNS. cDNA molecules carried unique molecular identifiers, and template switching added a universal primer site. In TCRdb, the 5' RACE reads were re-called with MiXCR into one record per CDR3 protein. The sample shows 450,000 or so distinct CDR3 sequences, approximately 25% of them seen only once. The data derive from a study of identical twins. These data were likewise used in another study, on T cells expressing NK-cell markers.

The chain uses TRBV25-1 and TRBJ2-1; possibly TRBD1 for D (6 bases). The TCR comes from a woman aged 18 to 35 in good health. Sequencing was done on a sample of CD4+ T cells sorted from blood. The CDR3, as DNA: TGTGCCAGCAGTGGGTACAGGGCTGAGCAGTTCTTC. Translation gives CASSGYRAEQFF.